The 25 T cell receptor beta chains in this list originate from one sample, sequenced in a study of response to subunit inactivated influenza vaccine. One entry per CDR3 protein, called by TCRdb with MiXCR from the RT-PCR reads. The sample shows about 520,000 distinct CDR3 sequences, 6% to 9% of them seen only once. This material consisted of PBMCs from blood, taken roughly 24 months after vaccination. These receptors were collected from a man between 50 and 69 years old who received an inactivated influenza vaccine.

This chain joins TRBV4-2 and TRBJ2-2, with 9 bases that match TRBD2. CDR1 and CDR2 from the germline V gene are LGHNA and YNFKEQ. With V trimmed by 4 bases and J by 3 bases, 12 bases remained unmatched. This CDR3 has 18 amino acids. The CDR3: CASSPVRRSGRYTGELFF. The CDR3 nucleotides read TGTGCCAGCAGCCCGGTCCGGAGGAGCGGGAGGTACACCGGGGAGCTGTTTTTT.

This clonotype was observed at least ten times. The J gene is TRBJ2-1, the V gene TRBV20-1; 13 nucleotides match TRBD2. Germline trimming cut 8 bases from V and 3 bases from J; bases unmatched to any gene: 7. The CDR3 runs 15 residues. The germline gives CDR1 DFQATT, CDR2 SNEGSKA (reference sequence). The CDR3 here is CSSTSGRGGYNEQFF. CDR3 sequence (DNA): TGCAGTAGTACTAGCGGGAGGGGCGGCTACAATGAGCAGTTCTTC.

This clonotype was seen a few times. This rearrangement joins TRBV5-6 to TRBJ2-7; weak D call: TRBD2 (6 bases). Germline loops: CDR1 SGHDT, CDR2 YYEEEE. V dropped 0 bases and J dropped 6 bases, with 10 bases sitting between them. The CDR3 has 13 residues. This chain's CDR3 is CASSLAGGIEQYF. The DNA of the CDR3 is TGTGCCAGCAGCTTGGCCGGCGGGATCGAGCAGTACTTC.

This clonotype was seen at least ten times. The chain recombines TRBV5-1 with TRBJ2-2; TRBD1 matches 8 bases. Trimming at V came to 1 base and at J to 7 bases, leaving 9 bases not matched to a gene. Germline loops: CDR1 SGHRS, CDR2 YFSETQ. The length of the CDR3 is 16 residues. The CDR3 region is CASSLMGRGLGGELFF. As DNA, the CDR3 is TGCGCCAGCAGCTTGATGGGCAGGGGGCTCGGCGGGGAGCTGTTTTTT.

In this sample, this clonotype turned up a few times. V is TRBV5-6 and J is TRBJ1-2, with TRBD1 matching over 8 bases. Unmatched junction bases numbered 16, after V lost 1 base and J lost 11 bases. CDR1 is SGHDT, CDR2 YYEEEE, per germline. CDR3 size: 16 residues. The CDR3 reads CASSLWGTGDPLGYTF. The CDR3 DNA is TGTGCCAGCAGCTTGTGGGGGACAGGCGACCCCCTTGGTTACACCTTC.

Ten or more counts support this clonotype. This chain uses TRBV20-1 with TRBJ2-5; TRBD1 matches at 9 bases. CDR1 DFQATT and CDR2 SNEGSKA come from the germline V gene (reference sequence). The CDR3 has 11 amino acids. Trimming removed 5 bases from V and 14 bases from J; junction bases left unmatched: 9. The CDR3 nucleotides read TGCAGTGCTGGGGACAGGGAGAGAATATACTTC. Protein: CSAGDRERIYF.

The J gene is TRBJ1-1, the V gene TRBV18; D remains unclear. CDR1 KGHSH and CDR2 LQKENI come from the germline V gene. The V and J ends lost 2 bases and 0 bases respectively, with 16 bases between them. The CDR3 spans 17 residues. DNA for the CDR3: TGTGCCAGCTCACCAGGTAATTTGAGACGGATGAACACTGAAGCTTTCTTT. Translated: CASSPGNLRRMNTEAFF.

This clonotype has a handful of counts. J is TRBJ2-1 and V is TRBV5-1, with 7 positions matching TRBD2. The CDR3 consists of 16 residues. Germline assignment: CDR1 SGHRS and CDR2 YFSETQ. V trimming: 4 bases; J trimming: 3 bases; junction bases outside the gene matches: 10. The CDR3 region has the DNA TGCGCCAGCAGCCTCGGAACTGGGACTAACTACAATGAGCAGTTCTTC. This translates into CASSLGTGTNYNEQFF.

This clonotype was recorded a few times. The V gene is TRBV10-2, the J gene TRBJ2-1; tentative D call: TRBD2 (5 bases). The V gene's germline CDR1 is WSHSY and CDR2 SAAADI. The V end lost 2 bases, the J end lost 14 bases, and 10 bases lay between the germline ends. There are 11 residues in the CDR3. This CDR3 is CASSEPGSKFF. The CDR3 DNA is TGCGCCAGCAGTGAGCCGGGGAGCAAGTTCTTC.

In this sample, this clonotype turned up a few times. This rearrangement joins TRBV20-1 to TRBJ1-2; D is unclear. The germline gives CDR1 DFQATT, CDR2 SNEGSKA (reference sequence). The CDR3 extends over 12 amino acids. V lost 2 bases to trimming and J lost 4 bases, with 8 bases between them. The CDR3 region has the DNA TGCAGTGCTAGAACGGGAACCTATGGCTACACCTTC. It yields the protein CSARTGTYGYTF.

CDR3 residues: CASSPTGQGPRTGELFF. CDR3 DNA: TGTGCCAGCTCACCTACGGGACAGGGGCCGAGGACCGGGGAGCTGTTTTTT. The J gene is TRBJ2-2, the V gene TRBV18, with 10 bases matching TRBD1. The germline V gene has CDR1 KGHSH and CDR2 LQKENI. V dropped 3 bases and J dropped 5; count of bases not matched to a gene: 9. The CDR3 is 17 amino acids. The variable domain in full, with the rest retrieved from reference TRBV18 and TRBJ2-2, is NAGVMQNPRHLVRRRGQEARLRCSPMKGHSHVYWYRQLPEEGLKFMVYLQKENIIDESGMPKERFSAEFPKEGPSILRIQQVVRGDSAAYFCASSPTGQGPRTGELFFGEGSRLTVL.

This clonotype was seen only a few times. The chain couples TRBV9 to TRBJ2-5, with D perhaps matching TRBD2 (7 bases). CDR3 length: 16 residues. Trimming removed 4 bases at V and 5 bases at J, with 21 bases between. Germline CDR1 reads SGDLS; CDR2 reads YYNGEE. CDR3 sequence: CASSPGGGGRGETQYF. The CDR3 DNA reads as TGTGCCAGCAGCCCCGGGGGCGGCGGGAGAGGCGAGACCCAGTACTTC.

The chain is built from TRBV19 and TRBJ2-2, with 7 bases fitting TRBD1. The CDR3 covers 15 residues. The J segment lost 3 bases and the V segment lost 6 bases, leaving 7 bases of the junction unmatched. From germline, CDR1 is LNHDA and CDR2 SQIVND (reference sequence). The DNA of the CDR3 is TGTGCCAGTAGAAAGCAGGGGGAATACACCGGGGAGCTGTTTTTT. Translation gives CASRKQGEYTGELFF.

In its sample, this clonotype was seen a few times. The chain has TRBV6-5 and TRBJ2-3; 8 bases line up with TRBD1. With 6 bases clipped from V and 9 bases from J, the junction kept 5 bases outside the gene matches. CDR1 is MNHEY and CDR2 is SVGAGI in the germline V gene. This CDR3 has 12 amino acids. CDR3 sequence reads: CASRYRGVTQYF. The CDR3 DNA reads TGTGCCAGCAGGTACAGGGGGGTGACGCAGTATTTT.

V usage is TRBV20-1 and J usage is TRBJ2-3; perhaps TRBD2 as D (6 bases). The germline V gene has CDR1 DFQATT and CDR2 SNEGSKA (reference sequence). The V end was cut by 3 bases, the J end by 0 bases, with 16 bases between. The CDR3 is made up of 16 amino acids. The CDR3 DNA is TGCAGTGCTAGTACGGGGGACCCAGTAAGCACAGATACGCAGTATTTT. Amino acid sequence: CSASTGDPVSTDTQYF.

This clonotype was seen only a few times. The chain couples TRBV6-5 to TRBJ2-1; no firm D call. The germline V gene has CDR1 MNHEY and CDR2 SVGAGI. V was cut by 5 bases and J by 5 bases, with 4 bases left in between. The CDR3 runs 11 residues. CDR3 residues: CASSRHNEQFF. Here the CDR3 DNA reads TGTGCCAGCAGTCGACACAATGAGCAGTTCTTC.

This chain links TRBV6-1 with TRBJ1-4; tentative D call: TRBD1 (5 bases). Between the trimmed V and J ends, which lost 6 bases and 11 bases, there was a span of 31 bases. Germline CDR1 and CDR2: MNHNS and SASEGT. The CDR3 has 18 residues. The CDR3 reads CASSDPLFRDGVMRKLFF. The CDR3 DNA is TGTGCCAGCAGCGATCCCCTTTTCCGGGACGGGGTAATGAGGAAACTGTTTTTT.

The J gene is TRBJ1-1, the V gene TRBV10-1, with a tentative D call TRBD1 (6 bases). The CDR3 runs 15 residues. Germline V gene lookup returns CDR1 WNHNN and CDR2 SYGVQD (reference sequence). V lost 3 bases and J lost 1, with 12 bases in between. CDR3 bases: TGCGCCAGCAGTGATTATGGGACACCGAACACTGAAGCTTTCTTT. This translates into CASSDYGTPNTEAFF.

V usage is TRBV11-2 and J usage is TRBJ2-7; 11 bases are shared with TRBD2. CDR1 SGHAT and CDR2 FQNNGV come from the germline V gene. The CDR3 has 18 residues. V lost 4 bases and J lost 2; bases outside the gene matches: 13. CDR3 DNA sequence: TGTGCCAGCAGCTCCAGAGCGGGGACTAGCGGCCGACCCTACGAGCAGTACTTC. Its protein is CASSSRAGTSGRPYEQYF.

This clonotype was observed a few times. The chain has TRBV4-1 and TRBJ2-3; 9 nucleotides line up with TRBD2. The CDR3 covers 17 residues. V lost 1 base to trimming and J lost 2 bases; unmatched junction nucleotides: 7. Germline V gene sequence: CDR1 MGHRA, CDR2 YSYEKL. The CDR3 nucleotides are TGCGCCAGCAGCCAAGGAACGACTAGCGGAAACACAGATACGCAGTATTTT. This gives the protein CASSQGTTSGNTDTQYF.

The J gene is TRBJ2-3, the V gene TRBV7-6; 12 bases map to TRBD2. Germline assignment: CDR1 SGHVS and CDR2 FNYEAQ. V lost 4 bases and J lost 2; bases outside the gene matches: 10. The CDR3 loop spans 18 amino acids. This CDR3 is CASSYTGTSGLLTDTQYF. The CDR3 nucleotides read TGTGCCAGCAGCTACACCGGGACTAGCGGGCTACTCACAGATACGCAGTATTTT.

The chain carries TRBV28 and TRBJ1-5; 8 positions agree with TRBD1. Trimming took 6 bases from V and 2 from J; bases not matched to a gene: 9. Per germline, CDR1 MDHEN and CDR2 SYDVKM. The CDR3 runs to 16 residues. CDR3 amino acids: CASSTLQGAGNQPQHF. The CDR3 region has the DNA TGTGCCAGCAGCACCCTCCAGGGGGCGGGCAATCAGCCCCAGCATTTT.

A few counts support this clonotype. The genes are TRBV7-9 and TRBJ2-1; 9 bases agree with TRBD1. Trimming cost V 4 bases and J 7 bases; bases outside gene matches: 11. Per the germline V gene, CDR1 is SEHNR and CDR2 is FQNEAQ (reference sequence). The CDR3 sequence is 16 residues long. DNA of the CDR3: TGTGCCAGCAGCTCCTACAGGGGGCTACCCCCAAATGAGCAGTTCTTC. This codes for CASSSYRGLPPNEQFF.

In this sample, this clonotype turned up a few times. The chain combines TRBV5-5 with TRBJ2-1; tentatively, D is TRBD2 (6 bases). Germline V gene sequence: CDR1 SGHKS, CDR2 YYEKEE (reference sequence). The CDR3 contains 15 residues. Trimming removed 1 base at V and 0 bases at J, with 8 bases between. This CDR3 reads CASSLSSVSYNEQFF. Written as DNA, the CDR3 is TGTGCCAGCAGCTTGTCTAGCGTCTCCTACAATGAGCAGTTCTTC.

The table lists this clonotype with a few counts. V gene TRBV5-1 combines with J gene TRBJ2-5, with D possibly being TRBD1 or TRBD2 (6 bases each). CDR1 is SGHRS, CDR2 YFSETQ, per germline. This CDR3 has 16 amino acids. Trimming shortened V by 9 bases and J by 1 base, and 22 bases separated the two germline ends. The CDR3 region is CATTQGLGGLQETQYF. CDR3 DNA: TGCGCCACCACCCAAGGGTTAGGGGGACTCCAAGAGACCCAGTACTTC. Filled out from reference TRBV5-1 and TRBJ2-5, the complete variable domain reads KAGVTQTPRYLIKTRGQQVTLSCSPISGHRSVSWYQQTPGQGLQFLFEYFSETQRNKGNFPGRFSGRQFSNSRSEMNVSTLELGDSALYLCATTQGLGGLQETQYFGPGTRLLVL.